The next 29 T cell receptor beta chains were all read from a single sample in a study of T cell responses to AZD1222 COVID-19 vaccine. Sequencing was performed with immunoSEQ multiplex PCR; in TCRdb, only in-frame clones are kept and a portion is missing. The table lists about 140,000 clones, over 75% of them singletons. The sample consisted of peripheral blood, taken on day 0 of AZD1222 vaccination. The receptor set was obtained from an adult in good health.

V gene TRBV7-9 combines with J gene TRBJ1-2; D remains unclear. Germline lookup yields CDR1 SEHNR and CDR2 FQNEAQ (reference sequence). V lost 2 bases, J lost 5 bases, and 12 bases lay in between. The CDR3 loop spans 14 amino acids. The CDR3 sequence: CASSLNPRGYGYTF. The CDR3 nucleotides are TGTGCCAGCAGCTTAAACCCCCGGGGATATGGCTACACCTTC.

J is TRBJ2-3 and V is TRBV28, with TRBD2 as a possible D gene (5 bases). The CDR3 runs to 12 residues. V lost 6 bases, J lost 3 bases, and 7 bases lay in between. In germline, CDR1 is MDHEN, CDR2 SYDVKM. The CDR3 DNA is TGTGCCAGCAGCTCGGGGACAGATACGCAGTATTTT. Translating it yields CASSSGTDTQYF.

This chain connects TRBV11-3 to TRBJ1-1, with no clear D. The CDR3 contains 12 residues. From germline, CDR1 is SGHNT and CDR2 YENEEA. V dropped 4 bases and J dropped 4 bases, with 7 bases sitting between them. DNA of the CDR3: TGTGCCAGCAGCTCCCTCGGCACTGAAGCTTTCTTT. Translating it yields CASSSLGTEAFF.

This chain links TRBV7-3 with TRBJ1-1; unclear D gene. This CDR3 comprises 15 residues. V lost 2 bases and J 6 bases, leaving 16 bases between the germline ends. CDR1 SGHTA and CDR2 FQGTGA come from the germline V gene. In nucleotides, the CDR3 is TGTGCCAGCAGCTTAGGCCCCGGGGAGGGAGCTGAAGCTTTCTTT. The encoded protein is CASSLGPGEGAEAFF.

J is TRBJ1-1 and V is TRBV27, with D unclear. The V end was cut by 4 bases, the J end by 3 bases, with 6 bases between. The V gene's germline CDR1 is MNHEY and CDR2 SMNVEV (reference sequence). The CDR3 covers 12 residues. The CDR3 sequence is CASSSPYTEAFF. CDR3 DNA sequence: TGTGCCAGCAGTTCCCCGTACACTGAAGCTTTCTTT.

The J gene is TRBJ1-1, the V gene TRBV28; D not certain. Germline loops: CDR1 MDHEN, CDR2 SYDVKM. V lost 5 bases, J lost 2 bases, and 9 bases lay in between. The CDR3 is made up of 13 amino acids. The CDR3 spells CASSLNSNTEAFF. CDR3 in DNA: TGTGCCAGCAGTCTCAATAGTAACACTGAAGCTTTCTTT.

The chain recombines TRBV30 with TRBJ2-5, with 12 bases matching TRBD1. Germline V gives CDR1 GTSNPN, CDR2 SVGIG (reference sequence). With V trimmed by 1 base and J by 5 bases, 8 bases remained unmatched. The CDR3 has 16 amino acids. In DNA form, the CDR3 reads TGTGCCTGGAGTGGCCAGGGACAGGGGGCTTGGGAGACCCAGTACTTC. Its translation: CAWSGQGQGAWETQYF.

This chain links TRBV7-9 with TRBJ1-1; 7 positions match TRBD1. The CDR3 extends over 14 amino acids. CDR1 is SEHNR and CDR2 is FQNEAQ in the germline V gene (reference sequence). J gave up 2 bases and V 4 bases, and 4 bases lay outside the gene matches. CDR3 region: CASSWGQTNTEAFF. The CDR3 region has the DNA TGTGCCAGCAGCTGGGGACAGACCAACACTGAAGCTTTCTTT.

The chain couples TRBV7-8 to TRBJ1-5; D may be TRBD1 (5 bases). The CDR3 consists of 16 residues. From germline, CDR1 is SGHVS and CDR2 FQNEAQ. The V end lost 4 bases, the J end lost 0 bases, and 13 bases lay between the germline ends. For the CDR3, the DNA is TGTGCCAGCAGCTCAAGGGCGGGGGATAGCAATCAGCCCCAGCATTTT. It encodes CASSSRAGDSNQPQHF.

The chain recombines TRBV7-6 with TRBJ2-1; D perhaps matches TRBD2 (6 bases). Germline V gives CDR1 SGHVS, CDR2 FNYEAQ. The length of the CDR3 is 16 residues. The V end lost 5 bases, the J end lost 1 base, and 15 bases lay between the germline ends. This CDR3 is CASSLGTSLSYNEQFF. In DNA form, the CDR3 reads TGTGCCAGCAGCCTCGGGACTTCGCTGTCCTACAATGAGCAGTTCTTC.

The chain combines TRBV29-1 with TRBJ1-1; no reliable D call. Germline V gives CDR1 SQVTM, CDR2 ANQGSEA. The CDR3 totals 13 residues. Deletions cut 2 bases from V and 0 bases from J, with 7 bases between. The CDR3 DNA reads TGCAGCGTTGAACGGGTGGTGAACACTGAAGCTTTCTTT. Translation: CSVERVVNTEAFF.

This chain joins TRBV7-9 and TRBJ2-5; no clear D. Germline V CDR1 and CDR2: SEHNR, FQNEAQ (reference sequence). V lost 6 bases and J lost 5, with 10 bases in between. The CDR3 runs to 12 residues. The CDR3 sequence: CASRPTRETQYF. In nucleotides, the CDR3 is TGTGCCAGCAGACCGACCCGGGAGACCCAGTACTTC.

This clone was counted once. This chain connects TRBV29-1 to TRBJ2-7, with 7 nucleotides matching TRBD2. The germline CDR1 and CDR2 sequences are SQVTM and ANQGSEA. After removal of 6 bases from V and 2 bases from J, the junction contained 10 bases not matched to a gene. CDR3 length equals 14 residues. This CDR3 reads CSVARDYQTYEQYF. The CDR3 coding sequence is TGCAGCGTGGCCCGGGACTACCAAACCTACGAGCAGTACTTC.

This chain uses TRBV5-1 with TRBJ1-2; 8 bases agree with TRBD1. Trimming at V came to 5 bases and at J to 4 bases, leaving 7 bases not matched to a gene. Germline V gives CDR1 SGHRS, CDR2 YFSETQ. The CDR3 is made up of 14 amino acids. The CDR3 sequence: CASRTGDLTYGYTF. As DNA, the CDR3 is TGCGCCAGCAGGACAGGGGATCTCACCTATGGCTACACCTTC.

This chain joins TRBV9 and TRBJ2-1, with a possible D match to TRBD2 (6 bases). Germline CDR1 reads SGDLS; CDR2 reads YYNGEE. The CDR3 has 14 amino acids. Deletions cut 3 bases from V and 4 bases from J, with 11 bases between. CDR3: CASSGAGIYNEQFF. DNA for the CDR3: TGTGCCAGCAGCGGCGCGGGGATTTACAATGAGCAGTTCTTC.

This clone was counted a single time. V usage is TRBV7-9 and J usage is TRBJ2-7; 8 bases align to TRBD1. V was pared by 1 base and J by 5 bases, with 7 bases of the junction left unmatched. The germline CDR1 and CDR2 sequences are SEHNR and FQNEAQ (reference sequence). The CDR3 has 15 amino acids. The CDR3 loop is CASSLEAGGRHEQYF. In DNA form, the CDR3 reads TGTGCCAGCAGCTTAGAGGCAGGGGGCAGGCACGAGCAGTACTTC.

The chain uses TRBV7-9 and TRBJ2-1; D gene ambiguous. V lost 5 bases and J lost 10, with 12 bases in between. CDR1 and CDR2 from the germline V gene are SEHNR and FQNEAQ (reference sequence). This CDR3 contains 12 residues. The CDR3 DNA sequence: TGTGCCAGCAGCCCGTCAACAGCCGAGCAGTTCTTC. This sequence encodes CASSPSTAEQFF. The full variable domain, rest sourced from reference TRBV7-9 and TRBJ2-1, is DTGVSQNPRHKITKRGQNVTFRCDPISEHNRLYWYRQTLGQGPEFLTYFQNEAQLEKSRLLSDRFSAERPKGSFSTLEIQRTEQGDSAMYLCASSPSTAEQFFGPGTRLTVL.

In this sample, this clone turned up once. The rearrangement uses TRBV7-9 and TRBJ1-2, with D uncertain. The CDR3 has 17 residues. CDR1 is SEHNR, CDR2 FQNEAQ, per germline (reference sequence). Trimming removed 2 bases from V and 4 bases from J, with 20 bases in between. CDR3 bases: TGTGCCAGCAGCTTATCCATGGCAGGAGTGGGTCTCTATGGCTACACCTTC. It yields the protein CASSLSMAGVGLYGYTF.

This clone was observed a handful of times. The chain combines TRBV15 with TRBJ1-3, with a tentative D call TRBD1 (6 bases). CDR3 length: 13 amino acids. Trimming cost V 4 bases and J 2 bases, with 6 bases left between them. Germline V gene lookup returns CDR1 LNHNV and CDR2 YYDKDF (reference sequence). CDR3 sequence: CATSNRAGNTIYF. DNA for the CDR3: TGTGCCACCAGCAACAGGGCTGGAAACACCATATATTTT.

In this sample, this clone turned up once. The genes are TRBV28 and TRBJ1-3; 7 nucleotides agree with TRBD1. V dropped 4 bases and J dropped 2; count of bases not matched to a gene: 14. In germline, CDR1 is MDHEN, CDR2 SYDVKM. This CDR3 is built from 18 residues. Here the CDR3 DNA reads TGTGCCAGCAGTTACTTAGGGGGCGGTTCTCGGGCTGGAAACACCATATATTTT. Its translation is CASSYLGGGSRAGNTIYF.

This rearrangement joins TRBV19 to TRBJ1-2; D perhaps matches TRBD1 (6 bases). Trimming removed 7 bases at V and 7 bases at J, with 22 bases between. CDR3 length: 15 amino acids. Germline-derived CDR1 and CDR2 are LNHDA and SQIVND (reference sequence). Here the CDR3 DNA reads TGTGCCAGTATTTCCGTCGTGGGGGGCCGGGGTGGCTACACCTTC. The encoded protein is CASISVVGGRGGYTF.

This clone was seen just once. This chain connects TRBV6-5 to TRBJ1-2; D call uncertain. CDR3 length: 13 residues. Germline loops: CDR1 MNHEY, CDR2 SVGAGI. V lost 7 bases and J lost 1, with 10 bases in between. The CDR3 region is CASNMGFNYGYTF. The CDR3 coding sequence is TGTGCCAGCAACATGGGCTTTAACTATGGCTACACCTTC.

The CDR3, as DNA: TGTGCCAGTAGTAGCGGGGCCCTAAACTACGAGCAGTACTTC. Translated, it gives CASSSGALNYEQYF. The V call is TRBV19, the J call TRBJ2-7; possibly TRBD2 for D (6 bases). The germline V and J ends were trimmed by 4 bases and 3 bases, with 13 bases remaining between them. There are 14 residues in the CDR3. Germline assignment: CDR1 LNHDA and CDR2 SQIVND (reference sequence).

V is TRBV25-1 and J is TRBJ2-7; D gene unclear. CDR1 MGHDK and CDR2 SYGVNS come from the germline V gene. Trimming took 7 bases from V and 2 from J, leaving 12 bases between them. The CDR3 consists of 13 residues. CDR3 nucleotide sequence: TGTGCCAGCATTTCGACCCCGCCCTACGAGCAGTACTTC. This codes for CASISTPPYEQYF.

This chain connects TRBV4-2 to TRBJ2-2; D is unresolved. Germline loops: CDR1 LGHNA, CDR2 YNFKEQ. Trimming took off 0 bases at V and 9 bases at J, with 11 bases between the two ends. CDR3 length: 14 residues. The CDR3 nucleotides read TGTGCCAGCAGCCAAGAATATCCGAACAGGGAGCTGTTTTTT. This gives the protein CASSQEYPNRELFF.

V gene TRBV18 combines with J gene TRBJ1-4; weak D call: TRBD1 (5 bases). The germline V and J ends were trimmed by 2 bases and 8 bases, with 12 bases remaining between them. The CDR3 consists of 14 residues. Germline CDR1 reads KGHSH; CDR2 reads LQKENI. CDR3 DNA sequence: TGTGCCAGCTCACCAGGGTTTCAGGGCGAAAAACTGTTTTTT. Its protein product is CASSPGFQGEKLFF.

The chain's CDR3 is CASSLEQGSNYGYTF. The CDR3 region has the DNA TGTGCCAGTAGTCTTGAACAGGGTTCTAACTATGGCTACACCTTC. The rearrangement links TRBV19 to TRBJ1-2; D might be TRBD1 (6 bases). CDR1 is LNHDA, CDR2 SQIVND, per germline (reference sequence). The V end was cut by 5 bases, the J end by 0 bases, with 13 bases between. CDR3 length: 15 residues.

V usage is TRBV5-1 and J usage is TRBJ2-1, with D unclear. Germline V gene lookup returns CDR1 SGHRS and CDR2 YFSETQ. The CDR3 contains 14 residues. Trimming took off 5 bases at V and 3 bases at J, with 12 bases between the two ends. DNA of the CDR3: TGCGCCAGCAGAGGGCAGGTTGGCTACAATGAGCAGTTCTTC. The encoded protein is CASRGQVGYNEQFF.

The rearrangement uses TRBV27 and TRBJ2-4; 8 bases are shared with TRBD2. CDR3 length: 16 residues. Germline CDR1 is MNHEY and CDR2 is SMNVEV (reference sequence). J was trimmed by 0 bases and V by 6 bases; bases with no gene match: 7. The CDR3 DNA reads TGTGCCAGCAGACCAGCGGGAGTTGGAGCCAAAAACATTCAGTACTTC. Translated, it gives CASRPAGVGAKNIQYF.